This T cell receptor (beta chain) appears in the sequencing data of a study of radiation and T cells in renal cell carcinoma. Study conclusions and caveats: Top tumor clonotypes rose in blood 2 weeks post-radiation, then contracted.

The CDR3 runs 13 residues. Germline CDR1 reads SQVTM; CDR2 reads ANQGSEA. Deletions cut 4 bases from V and 6 bases from J, with 15 bases between. The table came from immunoSEQ multiplex PCR; TCRdb's copy has only in-frame clones and leaves some out. The repertoire holds 75,000 to 90,000 clones, with around 89% as singletons. Time point given: blood 4 weeks post-SBRT, at nephrectomy. Treatment meaning: 15 Gy SBRT to primary tumor, nephrectomy 4 weeks later. Clear cell pathology was present in this patient's renal cell carcinoma. As for this clone: Its antigen is currently unknown.

The receptor was isolated from a woman between 65 and 79 years old with renal cell carcinoma. The sequences come from blood, collected from a patient whose treatment included radiotherapy and nephrectomy. The gene calls are TRBV29-1 and TRBJ1-2; possibly TRBD1 for D (5 bases). For the CDR3, the DNA is TGCAGCGTTGTTGGAGGGGTCGGGGATGGCTACACCTTC. Residues: CSVVGGVGDGYTF. The entire variable domain, with the rest obtained from reference TRBV29-1 and TRBJ1-2, is as follows: SAVISQKPSRDICQRGTSLTIQCQVDSQVTMMFWYRQQPGQSLTLIATANQGSEATYESGFVIDKFPISRPNLTFSTLTVSNMSPEDSSIYLCSVVGGVGDGYTFGSGTRLTVV.